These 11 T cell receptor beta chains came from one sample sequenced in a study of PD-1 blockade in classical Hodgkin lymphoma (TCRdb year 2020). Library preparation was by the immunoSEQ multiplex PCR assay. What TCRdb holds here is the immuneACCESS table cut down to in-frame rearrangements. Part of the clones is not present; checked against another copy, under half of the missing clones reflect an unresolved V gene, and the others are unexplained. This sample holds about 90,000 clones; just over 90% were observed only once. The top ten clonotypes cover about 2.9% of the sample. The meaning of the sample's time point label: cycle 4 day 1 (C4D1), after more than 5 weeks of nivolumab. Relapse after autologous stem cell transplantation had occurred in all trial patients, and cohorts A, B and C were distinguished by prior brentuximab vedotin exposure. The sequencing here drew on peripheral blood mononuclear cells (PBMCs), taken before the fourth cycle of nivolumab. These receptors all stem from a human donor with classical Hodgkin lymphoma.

The CDR3 reads CASLTSGGMNTEAFF. For the CDR3, the DNA is TGTGCCAGCCTTACCTCGGGGGGTATGAACACTGAAGCTTTCTTT. The genes are TRBV6-6 and TRBJ1-1, with D possibly TRBD1 on 5 matching bases. The germline V gene encodes CDR1 MNHNY and CDR2 SVGAGI (reference sequence). This CDR3 spans 15 amino acids. V was shortened by 8 bases and J by 0 bases, with 16 bases between the two germline ends.

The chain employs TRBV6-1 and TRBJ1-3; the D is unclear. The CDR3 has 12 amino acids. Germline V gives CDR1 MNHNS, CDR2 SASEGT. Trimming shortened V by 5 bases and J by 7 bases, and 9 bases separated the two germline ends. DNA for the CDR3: TGTGCCAGCAGTAGTGACTATAACACCATATATTTT. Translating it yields CASSSDYNTIYF.

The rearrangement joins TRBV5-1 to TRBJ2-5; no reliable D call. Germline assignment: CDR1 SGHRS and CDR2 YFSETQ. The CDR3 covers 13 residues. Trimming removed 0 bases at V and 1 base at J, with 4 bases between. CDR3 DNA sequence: TGCGCCAGCAGCTTGGAGTCCCAAGAGACCCAGTACTTC. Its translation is CASSLESQETQYF. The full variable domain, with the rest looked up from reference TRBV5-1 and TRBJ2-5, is KAGVTQTPRYLIKTRGQQVTLSCSPISGHRSVSWYQQTPGQGLQFLFEYFSETQRNKGNFPGRFSGRQFSNSRSEMNVSTLELGDSALYLCASSLESQETQYFGPGTRLLVL.

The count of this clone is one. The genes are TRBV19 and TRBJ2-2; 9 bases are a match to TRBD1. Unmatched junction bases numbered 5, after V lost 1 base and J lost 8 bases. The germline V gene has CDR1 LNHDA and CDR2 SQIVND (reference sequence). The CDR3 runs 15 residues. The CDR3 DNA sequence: TGTGCCAGTAGTATAGCTACAGGGGGCGCGGGGGAGCTGTTTTTT. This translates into CASSIATGGAGELFF.

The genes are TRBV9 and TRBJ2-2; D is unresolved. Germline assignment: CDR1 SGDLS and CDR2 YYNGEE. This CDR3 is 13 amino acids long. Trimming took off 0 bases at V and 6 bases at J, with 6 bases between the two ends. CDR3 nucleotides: TGTGCCAGCAGCGTAGACTGGCCCGGGGAGCTGTTTTTT. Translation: CASSVDWPGELFF.

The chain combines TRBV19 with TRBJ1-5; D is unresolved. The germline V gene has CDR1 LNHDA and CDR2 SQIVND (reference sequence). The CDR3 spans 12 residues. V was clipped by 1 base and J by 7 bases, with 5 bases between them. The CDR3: CASSIGRQPQHF. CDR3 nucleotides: TGTGCCAGTAGTATAGGACGGCAGCCCCAGCATTTT.

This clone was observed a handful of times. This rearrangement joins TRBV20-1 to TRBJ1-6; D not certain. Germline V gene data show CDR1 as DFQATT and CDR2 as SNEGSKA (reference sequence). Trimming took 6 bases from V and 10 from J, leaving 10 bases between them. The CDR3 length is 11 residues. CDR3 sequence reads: CSASEGSPLHF. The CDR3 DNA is TGCAGTGCCAGCGAGGGCTCACCCCTCCACTTT.

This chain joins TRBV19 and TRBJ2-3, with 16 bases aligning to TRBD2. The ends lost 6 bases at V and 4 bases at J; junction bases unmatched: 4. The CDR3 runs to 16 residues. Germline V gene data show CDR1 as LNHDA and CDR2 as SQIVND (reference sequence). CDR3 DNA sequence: TGTGCCAGTAGCGGGACTAGCGGGGGGGCCGCAGATACGCAGTATTTT. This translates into CASSGTSGGAADTQYF.

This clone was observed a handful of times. The CDR3 DNA is TGTGCCAGCAGCTCCCCCTTACAGGGAGCTACTAATGAAAAACTGTTTTTT. It is translated as CASSSPLQGATNEKLFF. The chain couples TRBV7-2 to TRBJ1-4, with a possible D match to TRBD1 (6 bases). Germline V gene sequence: CDR1 SGHTA, CDR2 FQGNSA. The CDR3 is 17 residues long. Trimming left V 4 bases short and J 2 bases short, with 17 bases between.

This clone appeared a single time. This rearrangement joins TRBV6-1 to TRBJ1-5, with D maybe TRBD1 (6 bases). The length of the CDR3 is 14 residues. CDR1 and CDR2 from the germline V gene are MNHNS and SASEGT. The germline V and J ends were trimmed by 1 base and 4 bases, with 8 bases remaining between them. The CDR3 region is CASSEDRVNQPQHF. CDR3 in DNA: TGTGCCAGCAGTGAAGACAGGGTAAATCAGCCCCAGCATTTT.

DNA of the CDR3: TGTGCCAGTAGTATACGGTCACTACAGGGGATTGAAGAGACCCAGTACTTC. Its protein product is CASSIRSLQGIEETQYF. The genes are TRBV19 and TRBJ2-5; 7 bases are a match to TRBD1. Trimming cost V 2 bases and J 3 bases; bases outside gene matches: 12. The CDR3 sequence is 17 residues long. Germline V gene data show CDR1 as LNHDA and CDR2 as SQIVND (reference sequence).